This T cell receptor (beta chain) was documented in a study of beta chain features in type 1 diabetes. Whole-study findings and limits: Type 1 diabetes patients had VDJ junctions that carried fewer insertions and more deletions.

Expressed TCRB transcripts were sequenced because the isolated RNA had all been reverse transcribed beforehand. Repertoires were generated with immunoSEQ multiplex PCR, while TCRdb's copy carries only in-frame clones and drops some. The sample contains 250,000 to 350,000 clones, roughly 15% of which appear only once. The germline gives CDR1 SGHDT, CDR2 YYEEEE. Trimming removed 5 bases from V and 6 bases from J; junction bases left unmatched: 13. This CDR3 is built from 16 residues. A word on this clone: The antigen remains undetermined.

What was sequenced was central memory CD4+ T cells from blood. This clonotype was sampled from a man aged 25-45 years in good health. V usage is TRBV5-6 and J usage is TRBJ2-2; 7 nucleotides agree with TRBD2. The CDR3 sequence is CASSIRAGVRSGELFF. The DNA of the CDR3 is TGTGCCAGCAGTATCCGCGCGGGAGTTAGGTCCGGGGAGCTGTTTTTT.